These 28 T cell receptor beta chains were all obtained from the same sample, sequenced in a study of T cell responses to AZD1222 COVID-19 vaccine. The method was immunoSEQ multiplex PCR; TCRdb's version includes in-frame clones alone and lacks a portion of them. The data show more than 95,000 clones, with about nine tenths seen just once and 4% to 6% held by the top ten. Source: peripheral blood, taken on day 0 of AZD1222 vaccination. The receptors stem from an adult in good health.

The chain uses TRBV30 and TRBJ1-4; unclear D gene. Deletions cut 1 base from V and 3 bases from J, with 9 bases between. Germline loops: CDR1 GTSNPN, CDR2 SVGIG (reference sequence). The CDR3 extends over 14 amino acids. The CDR3 sequence: CAWSGSQPNEKLFF. The CDR3 DNA reads TGTGCCTGGAGTGGGTCCCAGCCTAATGAAAAACTGTTTTTT.

The chain is built from TRBV12-3 or TRBV12-4 and TRBJ1-4; D uncertain. The CDR3 sequence is 12 residues long. The ends were cut back, 7 bases at V and 4 bases at J, with 7 bases in the middle. This chain's CDR3 is CASNNNNEKLFF. In nucleotides, the CDR3 is TGTGCCAGCAATAATAATAATGAAAAACTGTTTTTT.

The chain recombines TRBV11-2 with TRBJ2-1; tentatively, D is TRBD2 (6 bases). The CDR3 is 15 amino acids. Looked up from germline, CDR1 is SGHAT and CDR2 is FQNNGV. The V and J ends lost 5 bases and 6 bases respectively, with 17 bases between them. CDR3 loop: CASSPSSTRGNEQFF. As DNA, the CDR3 is TGTGCCAGCAGCCCCTCGTCGACTAGGGGCAATGAGCAGTTCTTC.

This clone was picked up one time. The V gene is TRBV13, the J gene TRBJ1-5; weak D call: TRBD1 (6 bases). The CDR3 has 15 amino acids. V lost 5 bases and J 4 bases, leaving 15 bases between the germline ends. Germline lookup yields CDR1 PRHDT and CDR2 FYEKMQ (reference sequence). CDR3 coding DNA: TGTGCCAGCAGCCCAAGGGGGGGCGGGAATCAGCCCCAGCATTTT. Its translation is CASSPRGGGNQPQHF.

The chain has TRBV28 and TRBJ1-4; 7 bases fit TRBD1. Trimming took 5 bases from V and 5 from J; bases not matched to a gene: 5. CDR1 and CDR2 from the germline V gene are MDHEN and SYDVKM. The CDR3 covers 14 residues. CDR3 bases: TGTGCCAGCAGTATGACAGGGTTAAATGAAAAACTGTTTTTT. Protein: CASSMTGLNEKLFF.

J is TRBJ2-2 and V is TRBV9; D assignment may be TRBD1 or TRBD2 (5 bases each). Trimming pared 4 bases from V and 5 bases from J, leaving 15 bases between. This CDR3 has 15 residues. Germline CDR1 and CDR2: SGDLS and YYNGEE. The CDR3 loop is CASSPGSSGTGELFF. CDR3 DNA sequence: TGTGCCAGCAGCCCAGGGAGTAGTGGGACCGGGGAGCTGTTTTTT. Supplemented by reference TRBV9 and TRBJ2-2, the full variable domain reads DSGVTQTPKHLITATGQRVTLRCSPRSGDLSVYWYQQSLDQGLQFLIQYYNGEERAKGNILERFSAQQFPDLHSELNLSSLELGDSALYFCASSPGSSGTGELFFGEGSRLTVL.

The J gene is TRBJ2-7, the V gene TRBV3-1 (or the pseudogene TRBV3-2); the D call may be TRBD1 or TRBD2 (5 bases each). The CDR3 sequence is 14 residues long. Germline V gives CDR1 LGHDT, CDR2 YNNKEL (reference sequence). V gave up 5 bases and J gave up 5 bases, with 16 bases separating them. The chain's CDR3 is CASSARDRGNEQYF. CDR3 nucleotide sequence: TGTGCCAGCAGCGCCCGGGATAGGGGCAACGAGCAGTACTTC.

The chain carries TRBV6-5 and TRBJ1-2; D is possibly TRBD1 (5 bases). V dropped 11 bases and J dropped 8 bases, with 18 bases sitting between them. The CDR3 has 12 amino acids. Germline CDR1 MNHEY, CDR2 SVGAGI. The CDR3 sequence: CAESGPPGGYTF. Here the CDR3 DNA reads TGTGCCGAGTCAGGGCCCCCGGGGGGCTACACCTTC.

This chain connects TRBV20-1 to TRBJ2-1, with D possibly called TRBD1 or TRBD2 (5 bases each). With 5 bases removed from V and 7 bases from J, the gap between germline ends came to 6 bases. CDR3 length equals 10 residues. The germline V gene has CDR1 DFQATT and CDR2 SNEGSKA (reference sequence). The DNA for the CDR3 is TGCAGTGCTTGGGGGAATGAGCAGTTCTTC. This gives the protein CSAWGNEQFF.

The chain employs TRBV21-1 and TRBJ2-4. TRBV21-1 is labeled a pseudogene. The CDR3 loop spans 19 amino acids. The CDR3 DNA reads as TGTGCCAGCAGCAAAAAGCCCGAGGGACGGAAACTAGCCAAAAACATTCAGTACTTC. It specifies CASSKKPEGRKLAKNIQYF.

This chain joins TRBV9 and TRBJ1-2; unclear D gene. Germline V gene sequence: CDR1 SGDLS, CDR2 YYNGEE. The CDR3 extends over 12 amino acids. Between the trimmed V and J ends, which lost 6 bases and 1 base, there was a span of 7 bases. CDR3 in DNA: TGTGCCAGCACCTACAGTAACTATGGCTACACCTTC. Translation: CASTYSNYGYTF.

The chain is built from TRBV27 and TRBJ1-6, with D possibly matching TRBD1 (5 bases). CDR1 is MNHEY, CDR2 SMNVEV, per germline (reference sequence). CDR3 length: 19 residues. The V gene lost 3 bases and the J gene lost 0 bases, with 18 bases spanning the gap. CDR3 region: CASSLRFWTQSSYNSPLHF. CDR3 coding DNA: TGTGCCAGCAGTTTGCGATTCTGGACACAGAGCTCCTATAATTCACCCCTCCACTTT.

The V call is TRBV3-1 (or the pseudogene TRBV3-2), the J call TRBJ1-2, with D maybe TRBD1 (6 bases). V was cut by 2 bases and J by 7 bases, with 14 bases left in between. Per the germline V gene, CDR1 is LGHDT and CDR2 is YNNKEL (reference sequence). The length of the CDR3 is 14 residues. CDR3 region: CASSQQRGRVGYTF. The CDR3 coding sequence is TGTGCCAGCAGCCAACAGCGGGGGCGAGTTGGCTACACCTTC.

The chain joins TRBV6-5 to TRBJ1-3; D is undetermined. The CDR3 length is 15 residues. Trimming removed 6 bases from V and 2 bases from J, with 14 bases in between. Germline CDR1 MNHEY, CDR2 SVGAGI. CDR3 nucleotide sequence: TGTGCCAGCAGCCGGACCTTCGGCGCTGGAAACACCATATATTTT. Translating it yields CASSRTFGAGNTIYF.

The chain has TRBV5-1 and TRBJ1-2; D is possibly TRBD1 (5 bases). This CDR3 region has 13 residues. The ends were cut back, 5 bases at V and 4 bases at J, with 12 bases in the middle. CDR1 is SGHRS, CDR2 YFSETQ, per germline. CDR3 in amino acids: CASSLQDTYGYTF. DNA for the CDR3: TGCGCCAGCAGTCTCCAGGACACCTATGGCTACACCTTC. Together with reference TRBV5-1 and TRBJ1-2, the CDR3 gives the full variable domain: KAGVTQTPRYLIKTRGQQVTLSCSPISGHRSVSWYQQTPGQGLQFLFEYFSETQRNKGNFPGRFSGRQFSNSRSEMNVSTLELGDSALYLCASSLQDTYGYTFGSGTRLTVV.

This clone was found once. The J gene is TRBJ1-2, the V gene TRBV6-2 or TRBV6-3, with TRBD1 matching over 7 bases. CDR1 MNHEY and CDR2 SVGEGT come from the germline V gene. The CDR3 has 13 amino acids. After removal of 2 bases from V and 5 bases from J, the junction contained 2 bases not matched to a gene. CDR3 DNA: TGTGCCAGCAGTTACGACAGGGTGTATGGCTACACCTTC. Translation: CASSYDRVYGYTF.

This clone came up a few times. The chain uses TRBV6-2 or TRBV6-3 and TRBJ1-2; D unresolved. Trimming removed 5 bases from V and 4 bases from J, with 17 bases in between. Germline V gives CDR1 MNHEY, CDR2 SVGEGT. The CDR3 totals 15 residues. This CDR3 is CASSKTTASPYGYTF. For the CDR3, the DNA is TGTGCCAGCAGTAAAACGACGGCGAGTCCCTATGGCTACACCTTC.

The V gene is TRBV2, the J gene TRBJ1-1, with TRBD1 matching over 10 bases. The germline gives CDR1 SNHLY, CDR2 FYNNEI. With V trimmed by 8 bases and J by 6 bases, 12 bases remained unmatched. The CDR3 contains 15 residues. CDR3 protein: CASAGTGVLQAEAFF. CDR3 coding DNA: TGTGCCAGCGCCGGGACAGGGGTTCTTCAGGCTGAAGCTTTCTTT. The variable domain in full, with the rest retrieved from reference TRBV2 and TRBJ1-1, is EPEVTQTPSHQVTQMGQEVILRCVPISNHLYFYWYRQILGQKVEFLVSFYNNEISEKSEIFDDQFSVERPDGSNFTLKIRSTKLEDSAMYFCASAGTGVLQAEAFFGQGTRLTVV.

J is TRBJ1-4 and V is TRBV25-1, with D perhaps matching TRBD1 (6 bases). CDR1 is MGHDK, CDR2 SYGVNS, per germline. The CDR3 has 14 amino acids. Trimming took 9 bases from V and 4 from J, leaving 15 bases between them. The CDR3 DNA is TGTGCCAGTGGGGGCCGGATATTTAATGAAAAACTGTTTTTT. It yields the protein CASGGRIFNEKLFF.

This clone occurred once. DNA of the CDR3: TGTGCCAGCAGTTACTCGTCAGAAAATTCACCCCTCCACTTT. Protein sequence: CASSYSSENSPLHF. This chain uses TRBV6-5 with TRBJ1-6, with D unclear. CDR1 and CDR2 from the germline V gene are MNHEY and SVGAGI. This CDR3 is built from 14 residues. Trimming took 0 bases from V and 7 from J, leaving 7 bases between them.

This chain connects TRBV28 to TRBJ2-7; D call uncertain. The CDR3 runs 12 residues. The germline gives CDR1 MDHEN, CDR2 SYDVKM. Trimming stripped 2 bases from V and 5 bases from J, with 7 bases between. The DNA for the CDR3 is TGTGCCAGCAGTTTACCCCTGGACGAGCAGTACTTC. This codes for CASSLPLDEQYF.

V usage is TRBV2 and J usage is TRBJ1-2; 8 nucleotides line up with TRBD1. This CDR3 is 13 amino acids long. The V and J ends lost 10 bases and 4 bases, in that order; junction bases with no gene match: 8. In germline, CDR1 is SNHLY, CDR2 FYNNEI. CDR3 protein: CAIGGTGPYGYTF. CDR3 in DNA: TGTGCCATTGGAGGGACAGGTCCCTATGGCTACACCTTC.

CDR3 nucleotide sequence: TGCGCCAGCAGCCAAGATATCCGCCAGGGAACCTACGAGCAGTACTTC. Its protein is CASSQDIRQGTYEQYF. The J gene is TRBJ2-7, the V gene TRBV4-1, with D perhaps TRBD1 (5 bases). V lost 0 bases and J lost 2, with 14 bases in between. The CDR3 is made up of 16 amino acids. The germline V gene has CDR1 MGHRA and CDR2 YSYEKL.

The chain is built from TRBV28 and TRBJ1-2, with a weak D call TRBD1 (6 bases). This CDR3 comprises 16 residues. Germline V gene sequence: CDR1 MDHEN, CDR2 SYDVKM. The V and J ends lost 5 bases and 4 bases respectively, with 20 bases between them. In DNA, the CDR3 is TGTGCCAGCAGTCCCGACATATGGGGGGGCGGCTATGGCTACACCTTC. Its protein product is CASSPDIWGGGYGYTF.

The chain employs TRBV3-1 (or the pseudogene TRBV3-2) and TRBJ2-5; the match to TRBD1 covers 7 bases. Germline lookup yields CDR1 LGHDT and CDR2 YNNKEL (reference sequence). The CDR3 runs 16 residues. Trimming took 4 bases from V and 3 from J; bases not matched to a gene: 11. The CDR3 region is CASSPFYSGGKETQYF. CDR3 DNA: TGTGCCAGCAGCCCATTCTACTCAGGGGGTAAAGAGACCCAGTACTTC.

The J gene is TRBJ2-3, the V gene TRBV7-3, with TRBD2 identical over 11 bases. The CDR3 is 15 residues long. Per the germline V gene, CDR1 is SGHTA and CDR2 is FQGTGA. J lost 4 bases, V lost 3 bases, and 3 bases had no gene match. The CDR3 sequence: CASSLTSGKSDTQYF. The CDR3 coding sequence is TGTGCCAGCAGCTTGACTAGCGGGAAGTCAGATACGCAGTATTTT.

The CDR3 region has the DNA TGTGCCAGCAGCTTAGGGTCAGGAGGAGGCAACGGCTATGGCTACACCTTC. Its translation: CASSLGSGGGNGYGYTF. This chain links TRBV7-2 with TRBJ1-2; D is unclear. The V end lost 1 base, the J end lost 4 bases, and 19 bases lay between the germline ends. This CDR3 contains 17 residues. From germline, CDR1 is SGHTA and CDR2 FQGNSA. Supplemented by reference TRBV7-2 and TRBJ1-2, the full variable domain reads GAGVSQSPSNKVTEKGKDVELRCDPISGHTALYWYRQSLGQGLEFLIYFQGNSAPDKSGLPSDRFSAERTGGSVSTLTIQRTQQEDSAVYLCASSLGSGGGNGYGYTFGSGTRLTVV.

The chain links TRBV5-1 to TRBJ1-1; the D gene is possibly TRBD1 (6 bases). Per the germline V gene, CDR1 is SGHRS and CDR2 is YFSETQ. Trimming removed 3 bases from V and 4 bases from J, with 13 bases in between. CDR3 length equals 14 residues. The CDR3 loop is CASSSDRTITEAFF. The DNA of the CDR3 is TGCGCCAGCAGCTCGGACAGAACAATCACTGAAGCTTTCTTT.